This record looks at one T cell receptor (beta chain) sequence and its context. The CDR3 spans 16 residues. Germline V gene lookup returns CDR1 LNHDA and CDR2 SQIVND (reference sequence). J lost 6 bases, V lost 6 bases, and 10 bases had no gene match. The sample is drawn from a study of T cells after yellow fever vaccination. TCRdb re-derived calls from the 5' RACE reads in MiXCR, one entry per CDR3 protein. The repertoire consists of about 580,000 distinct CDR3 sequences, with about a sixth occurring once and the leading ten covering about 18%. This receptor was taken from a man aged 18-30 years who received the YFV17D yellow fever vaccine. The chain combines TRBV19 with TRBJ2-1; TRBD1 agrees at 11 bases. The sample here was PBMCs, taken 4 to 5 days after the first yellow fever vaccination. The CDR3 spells CASSWGPGTGGNEQFF. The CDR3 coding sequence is TGTGCCAGTAGCTGGGGCCCCGGGACAGGGGGCAATGAGCAGTTCTTC.